Each of the 14 T cell receptor beta chains below was sequenced from the same sample in a study of cytomegalovirus exposure and HLA in healthy donors. The PCR ran on 60 Vbeta and 13 Jbeta primers. TCRdb's copy holds only in-frame clones and misses some; the assay was immunoSEQ multiplex PCR. The sample has 91,000 or so clones. The sample was PBMCs. These receptors were obtained from a woman aged 25 to 39 in good health and CMV-seronegative.

The chain carries TRBV19 and TRBJ2-1, with 9 bases that match TRBD2. V lost 6 bases and J lost 6; bases outside the gene matches: 9. Germline loops: CDR1 LNHDA, CDR2 SQIVND (reference sequence). The CDR3 is made up of 15 amino acids. The CDR3: CASSPSGLAFNEQFF. The CDR3 coding sequence is TGTGCCAGTAGCCCCTCGGGACTAGCCTTCAATGAGCAGTTCTTC. Variable domain in full (rest from reference TRBV19 and TRBJ2-1): DGGITQSPKYLFRKEGQNVTLSCEQNLNHDAMYWYRQDPGQGLRLIYYSQIVNDFQKGDIAEGYSVSREKKESFPLTVTSAQKNPTAFYLCASSPSGLAFNEQFFGPGTRLTVL.

The V and J genes are TRBV10-1 and TRBJ2-2; D uncertain. V was shortened by 4 bases and J by 0 bases, with 3 bases between the two germline ends. The CDR3 is 13 amino acids. Germline lookup yields CDR1 WNHNN and CDR2 SYGVQD (reference sequence). DNA of the CDR3: TGCGCCAGCAGTGCAGCGAACACCGGGGAGCTGTTTTTT. It yields the protein CASSAANTGELFF.

The chain joins TRBV9 to TRBJ2-3; 8 nucleotides match TRBD2. The germline V gene has CDR1 SGDLS and CDR2 YYNGEE. The CDR3 totals 16 residues. Germline trimming cut 0 bases from V and 4 bases from J; bases unmatched to any gene: 7. The CDR3 DNA follows: TGTGCCAGCAGCGTAGAACACGGGAGGGGCGCAGATACGCAGTATTTT. Protein: CASSVEHGRGADTQYF.

The chain is built from TRBV10-3 and TRBJ1-1; D is perhaps TRBD1 (6 bases). Germline V gene lookup returns CDR1 ENHRY and CDR2 SYGVKD. Trimming removed 1 base at V and 1 base at J, with 10 bases between. This CDR3 contains 15 residues. The CDR3 sequence is CAISEYQGRNTEAFF. As DNA, the CDR3 is TGTGCCATCAGTGAGTATCAGGGGCGGAACACTGAAGCTTTCTTT.

CDR3 amino acids: CASSLTAGPTDTQYF. CDR3 bases: TGTGCCAGCAGCTTAACGGCGGGACCCACAGATACGCAGTATTTT. The rearrangement joins TRBV7-3 to TRBJ2-3; D might be TRBD2 (6 bases). The germline gives CDR1 SGHTA, CDR2 FQGTGA. Between the trimmed V and J ends, which lost 0 bases and 2 bases, there was a span of 9 bases. There are 15 residues in the CDR3.

V and J are TRBV7-3 and TRBJ2-3; D gene ambiguous. Deletions cut 5 bases from V and 0 bases from J, with 9 bases between. Germline V lookup: CDR1 SGHTA, CDR2 FQGTGA. The CDR3 extends over 14 amino acids. The CDR3 nucleotides read TGTGCCAGCAGCCCTGCTACTAGCACAGATACGCAGTATTTT. Translating it yields CASSPATSTDTQYF.

V gene TRBV28 combines with J gene TRBJ1-3; D gene unclear. Per germline, CDR1 MDHEN and CDR2 SYDVKM. V was cut by 4 bases and J by 0 bases, with 13 bases left in between. The CDR3 is 16 amino acids. The CDR3 loop is CASSSIGTRSGNTIYF. CDR3 nucleotide sequence: TGTGCCAGCAGTTCGATCGGTACTCGCTCTGGAAACACCATATATTTT.

V is TRBV28 and J is TRBJ2-7; 7 nucleotides match TRBD2. The CDR3 covers 17 residues. With 2 bases clipped from V and 2 bases from J, the junction kept 12 bases outside the gene matches. Germline V CDR1 and CDR2: MDHEN, SYDVKM. The CDR3 DNA reads TGTGCCAGCAGTTTACCCCCAGCGGGGCCGACTACCTACGAGCAGTACTTC. As protein: CASSLPPAGPTTYEQYF. The variable domain in full, completed from reference TRBV28 and TRBJ2-7, reads DVKVTQSSRYLVKRTGEKVFLECVQDMDHENMFWYRQDPGLGLRLIYFSYDVKMKEKGDIPEGYSVSREKKERFSLILESASTNQTSMYLCASSLPPAGPTTYEQYFGPGTRLTVT.

J is TRBJ2-3 and V is TRBV4-1; D not certain. V lost 0 bases to trimming and J lost 2 bases, with 9 bases between them. Germline loops: CDR1 MGHRA, CDR2 YSYEKL. This CDR3 has 15 amino acids. The DNA for the CDR3 is TGCGCCAGCAGCCAAGATCTGGTAGCCACAGATACGCAGTATTTT. This gives the protein CASSQDLVATDTQYF.

This sequence joins TRBV30 and TRBJ2-3, with 7 bases aligning to TRBD1. The V segment lost 0 bases and the J segment 4 bases; nucleotides outside the gene matches: 1. The length of the CDR3 is 13 residues. Germline loops: CDR1 GTSNPN, CDR2 SVGIG (reference sequence). CDR3 DNA sequence: TGTGCCTGGAGTGTCAGGGGGTCAGATACGCAGTATTTT. Protein sequence: CAWSVRGSDTQYF.

V and J are TRBV6-1 and TRBJ2-6; the D is unclear. The germline gives CDR1 MNHNS, CDR2 SASEGT. This CDR3 comprises 13 residues. V was trimmed by 8 bases and J by 1 base, leaving 6 bases between them. The CDR3 sequence is CASESSGANVLTF. The CDR3 DNA reads as TGTGCCAGCGAGTCGTCTGGGGCCAACGTCCTGACTTTC.

The chain links TRBV6-6 to TRBJ2-2; 9 nucleotides line up with TRBD2. V shed 11 bases and J 4 bases; nucleotides not matched to a gene: 11. Per germline, CDR1 MNHNY and CDR2 SVGAGI (reference sequence). The length of the CDR3 is 15 residues. This CDR3 is CAGCFGREGTGELFF. CDR3 coding DNA: TGTGCCGGGTGTTTTGGGCGGGAGGGCACCGGGGAGCTGTTTTTT.

This clone is called medium-sized based on its frequency. The CDR3 region is CASSSGDSDYNEQFF. In DNA, the CDR3 is TGTGCCAGCAGTTCGGGGGACAGCGACTACAATGAGCAGTTCTTC. The chain has TRBV6-6 and TRBJ2-1; TRBD1 might be the D (7 bases). V was shortened by 4 bases and J by 3 bases, with 13 bases between the two germline ends. Germline loops: CDR1 MNHNY, CDR2 SVGAGI (reference sequence). The CDR3 is made up of 15 amino acids.

The rearrangement uses TRBV5-8 and TRBJ2-7; D is ambiguous. The CDR3 totals 13 residues. Trimming shortened V by 5 bases and J by 3 bases, and 12 bases separated the two germline ends. The germline V gene encodes CDR1 SGHTS and CDR2 YDEGEE. The DNA for the CDR3 is TGTGCCAGCAGTTGGGTCCACAGCTACGAGCAGTACTTC. Amino acids: CASSWVHSYEQYF.